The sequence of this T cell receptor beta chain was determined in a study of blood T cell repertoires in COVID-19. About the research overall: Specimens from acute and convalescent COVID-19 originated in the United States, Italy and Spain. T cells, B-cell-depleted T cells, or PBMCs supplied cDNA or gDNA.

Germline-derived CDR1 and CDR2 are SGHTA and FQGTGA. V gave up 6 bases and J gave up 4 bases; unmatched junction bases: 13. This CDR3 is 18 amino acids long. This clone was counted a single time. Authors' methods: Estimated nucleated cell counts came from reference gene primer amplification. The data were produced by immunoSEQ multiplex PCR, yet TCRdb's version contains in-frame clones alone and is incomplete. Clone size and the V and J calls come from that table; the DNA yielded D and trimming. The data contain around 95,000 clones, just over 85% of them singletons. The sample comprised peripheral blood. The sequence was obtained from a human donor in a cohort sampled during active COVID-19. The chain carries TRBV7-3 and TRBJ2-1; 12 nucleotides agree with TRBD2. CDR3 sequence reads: CASSETALAGGDYNEQFF. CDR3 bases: TGTGCCAGCAGTGAAACCGCCCTAGCGGGAGGGGATTACAATGAGCAGTTCTTC.